The 8 T cell receptor beta chains below were found in one sample sequenced in a study of T cells after yellow fever vaccination. TCRdb re-derived calls from the 5' RACE reads in MiXCR, one entry per CDR3 protein. The sample yields some 52,000 distinct CDR3 sequences, about 6.6% seen once. The sequences come from CD8+ T cells not binding an NS4B(214-222) dextramer, sorted from PBMCs, collected 45 days after the first yellow fever vaccination. These receptors originate from a man in his late teens or twenties who received the YFV17D yellow fever vaccine.

The sample holds a few counts of this clonotype. V usage is TRBV4-3 and J usage is TRBJ2-3, with D perhaps being TRBD1 or TRBD2 (5 bases each). This CDR3 is 15 amino acids long. Germline V lookup: CDR1 LGHNA, CDR2 YSLEER. V was pared by 1 base and J by 2 bases, with 10 bases between. CDR3 sequence (DNA): TGCGCCAGCAGCCAAGTGGGGACGCACACAGATACGCAGTATTTT. Translating gives CASSQVGTHTDTQYF.

This clonotype was observed at least ten times. The chain recombines TRBV7-9 with TRBJ2-1; D is perhaps TRBD1 (6 bases). Germline-derived CDR1 and CDR2 are SEHNR and FQNEAQ (reference sequence). CDR3 length equals 12 residues. The V and J ends lost 5 bases and 14 bases respectively, with 16 bases between them. The CDR3 loop reads CASSQDRYGKFF. The CDR3 nucleotides read TGTGCCAGCAGCCAAGACAGGTATGGGAAGTTCTTC.

This clonotype was seen ten or more times. The chain has TRBV11-2 and TRBJ2-3; D gene uncertain. The V and J ends lost 5 bases and 4 bases respectively, with 16 bases between them. The CDR3 is 15 residues long. CDR1 and CDR2 from the germline V gene are SGHAT and FQNNGV. DNA for the CDR3: TGTGCCAGCAGCCCCCGAGTTGTGGTCGCAGATACGCAGTATTTT. It encodes CASSPRVVVADTQYF.

The gene calls are TRBV12-3 or TRBV12-4 and TRBJ2-5, with TRBD2 matching 8 bases. This CDR3 spans 17 amino acids. J lost 5 bases, V lost 5 bases, and 16 bases had no gene match. The DNA for the CDR3 is TGTGCCAGCAGTCCCCGGGGTCGGGGGGGCCGGGGGGAGACCCAGTACTTC. Encoded protein: CASSPRGRGGRGETQYF.

The rearrangement joins TRBV20-1 to TRBJ2-3, with TRBD1 as a possible D gene (7 bases). Trimming left V 6 bases short and J 6 bases short, with 31 bases between. The CDR3 totals 18 residues. Germline V lookup: CDR1 DFQATT, CDR2 SNEGSKA (reference sequence). CDR3 DNA sequence: TGCAGTGCCCCTCCCAGGGGGGATGGGACTCGCCAACGGGATACGCAGTATTTT. It translates to CSAPPRGDGTRQRDTQYF.

This clonotype has at least ten counts. The CDR3, as DNA: TGTGCCAGCAGTTTAATGGCAGGGGGCTACGAGCAGTACTTC. Encoded protein: CASSLMAGGYEQYF. The J gene is TRBJ2-7, the V gene TRBV12-3 or TRBV12-4; 7 bases align to TRBD1. This CDR3 is 14 amino acids long. Trimming removed 2 bases from V and 3 bases from J; junction bases left unmatched: 4.

This clonotype was counted many times. This rearrangement joins TRBV12-3 or TRBV12-4 to TRBJ2-5; D uncertain. The CDR3 consists of 13 residues. V was shortened by 7 bases and J by 3 bases, with 12 bases between the two germline ends. The CDR3 sequence: CASTPSEEETQYF. DNA for the CDR3: TGTGCCAGCACCCCCTCTGAGGAAGAGACCCAGTACTTC.

This clonotype was counted between two and nine times. CDR3: CASSPTSGPTGELFF. For the CDR3, the DNA is TGCGCCAGCAGCCCGACTAGCGGACCCACCGGGGAGCTGTTTTTT. This chain connects TRBV4-3 to TRBJ2-2, with TRBD2 matching 9 bases. Unmatched junction bases numbered 4, after V lost 4 bases and J lost 4 bases. This CDR3 region has 15 residues. The germline CDR1 and CDR2 sequences are LGHNA and YSLEER.